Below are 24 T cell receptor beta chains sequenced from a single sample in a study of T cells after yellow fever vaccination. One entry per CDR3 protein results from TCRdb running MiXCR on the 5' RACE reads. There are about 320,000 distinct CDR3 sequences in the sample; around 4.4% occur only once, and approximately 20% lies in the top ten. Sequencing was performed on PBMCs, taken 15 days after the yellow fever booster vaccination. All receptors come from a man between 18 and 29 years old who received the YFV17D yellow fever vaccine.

CDR3 in amino acids: CSAVPLAGSVWNTGELFF. The CDR3 DNA is TGCAGTGCCGTCCCACTAGCGGGGTCAGTTTGGAACACCGGGGAGCTGTTTTTT. The V and J genes are TRBV20-1 and TRBJ2-2, with 10 nucleotides matching TRBD2. V shed 6 bases, J shed 1 base, and the junction held 14 bases outside the gene matches. Germline assignment: CDR1 DFQATT and CDR2 SNEGSKA (reference sequence). The CDR3 is 18 amino acids.

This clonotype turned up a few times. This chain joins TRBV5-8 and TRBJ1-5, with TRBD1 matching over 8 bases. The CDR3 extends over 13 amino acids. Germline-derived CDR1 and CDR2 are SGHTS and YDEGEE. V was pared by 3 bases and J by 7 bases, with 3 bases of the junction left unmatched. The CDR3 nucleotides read TGTGCCAGCAGCTGGACAGGGATGCAGCCCCAGCATTTT. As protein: CASSWTGMQPQHF.

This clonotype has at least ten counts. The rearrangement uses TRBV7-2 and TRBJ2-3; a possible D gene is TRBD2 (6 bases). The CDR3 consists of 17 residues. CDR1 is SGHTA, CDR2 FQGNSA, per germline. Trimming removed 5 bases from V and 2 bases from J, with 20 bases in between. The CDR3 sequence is CASSIIFSGDATDTQYF. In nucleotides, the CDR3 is TGTGCCAGCAGCATAATATTCTCGGGGGACGCCACAGATACGCAGTATTTT.

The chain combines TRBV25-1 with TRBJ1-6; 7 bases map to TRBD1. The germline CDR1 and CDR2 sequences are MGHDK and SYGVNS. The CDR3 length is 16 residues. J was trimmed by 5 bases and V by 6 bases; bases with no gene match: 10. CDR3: CASSAGTEVNNSPLHF. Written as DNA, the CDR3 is TGTGCCAGCAGCGCCGGGACAGAGGTTAATAATTCACCCCTCCACTTT.

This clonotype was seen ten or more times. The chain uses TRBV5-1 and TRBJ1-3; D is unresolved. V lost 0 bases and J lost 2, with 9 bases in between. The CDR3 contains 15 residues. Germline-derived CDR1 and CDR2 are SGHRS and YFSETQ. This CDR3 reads CASSLARGAGNTIYF. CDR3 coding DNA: TGCGCCAGCAGCTTGGCCCGGGGTGCTGGAAACACCATATATTTT. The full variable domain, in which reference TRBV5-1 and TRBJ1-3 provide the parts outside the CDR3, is KAGVTQTPRYLIKTRGQQVTLSCSPISGHRSVSWYQQTPGQGLQFLFEYFSETQRNKGNFPGRFSGRQFSNSRSEMNVSTLELGDSALYLCASSLARGAGNTIYFGEGSWLTVV.

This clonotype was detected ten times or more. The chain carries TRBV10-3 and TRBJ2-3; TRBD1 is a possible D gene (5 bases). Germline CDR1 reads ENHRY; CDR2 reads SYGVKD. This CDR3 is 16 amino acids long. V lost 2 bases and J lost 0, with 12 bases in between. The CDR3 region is CAISEGAGTSTDTQYF. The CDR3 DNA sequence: TGTGCCATCAGTGAGGGGGCAGGTACTAGCACAGATACGCAGTATTTT.

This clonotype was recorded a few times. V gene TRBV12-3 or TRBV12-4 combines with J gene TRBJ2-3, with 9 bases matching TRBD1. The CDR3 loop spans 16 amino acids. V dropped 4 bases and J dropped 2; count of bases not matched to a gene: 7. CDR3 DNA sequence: TGTGCCAGCAGTTATTTACAGGGGGCCTCCACAGATACGCAGTATTTT. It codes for CASSYLQGASTDTQYF.

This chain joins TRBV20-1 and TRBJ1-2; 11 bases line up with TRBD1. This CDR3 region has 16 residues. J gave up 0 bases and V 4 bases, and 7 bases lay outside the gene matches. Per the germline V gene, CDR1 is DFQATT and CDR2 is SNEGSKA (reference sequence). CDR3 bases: TGCAGTGCTAAAAGGGGACAGGGGGGAACTAACTATGGCTACACCTTC. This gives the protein CSAKRGQGGTNYGYTF.

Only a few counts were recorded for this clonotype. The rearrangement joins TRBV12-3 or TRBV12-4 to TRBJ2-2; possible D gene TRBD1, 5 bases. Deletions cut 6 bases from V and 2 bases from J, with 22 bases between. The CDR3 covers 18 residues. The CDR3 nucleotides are TGTGCCAGCAGACGTGATCACAGGTTTCAGGGTAACACCGGGGAGCTGTTTTTT. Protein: CASRRDHRFQGNTGELFF.

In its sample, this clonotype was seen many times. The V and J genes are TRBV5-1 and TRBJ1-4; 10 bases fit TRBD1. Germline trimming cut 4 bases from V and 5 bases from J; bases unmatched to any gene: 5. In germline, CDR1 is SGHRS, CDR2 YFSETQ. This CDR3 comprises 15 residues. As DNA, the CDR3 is TGCGCCAGCAGCCCAGCGGGACAGGGGAATGAAAAACTGTTTTTT. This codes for CASSPAGQGNEKLFF.

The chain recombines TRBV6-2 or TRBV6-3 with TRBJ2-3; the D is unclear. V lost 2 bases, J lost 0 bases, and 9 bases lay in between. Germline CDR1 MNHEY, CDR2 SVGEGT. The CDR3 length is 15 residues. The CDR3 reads CASSYGDQSTDTQYF. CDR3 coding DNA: TGTGCCAGCAGTTACGGGGATCAGAGCACAGATACGCAGTATTTT.

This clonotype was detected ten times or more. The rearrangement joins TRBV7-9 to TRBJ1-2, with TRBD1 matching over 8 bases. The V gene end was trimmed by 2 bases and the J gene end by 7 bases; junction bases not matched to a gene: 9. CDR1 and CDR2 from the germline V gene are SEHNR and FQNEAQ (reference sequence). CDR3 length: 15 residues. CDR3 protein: CASSLFQGAPAGYTF. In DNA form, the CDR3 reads TGTGCCAGCAGCTTATTTCAGGGGGCGCCGGCTGGCTACACCTTC.

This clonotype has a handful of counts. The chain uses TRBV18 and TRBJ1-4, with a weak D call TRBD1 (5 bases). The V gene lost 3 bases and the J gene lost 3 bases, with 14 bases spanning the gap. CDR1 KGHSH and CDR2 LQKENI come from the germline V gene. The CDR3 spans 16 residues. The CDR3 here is CASSPQVTVANEKLFF. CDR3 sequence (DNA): TGTGCCAGCTCACCGCAAGTGACAGTCGCTAATGAAAAACTGTTTTTT.

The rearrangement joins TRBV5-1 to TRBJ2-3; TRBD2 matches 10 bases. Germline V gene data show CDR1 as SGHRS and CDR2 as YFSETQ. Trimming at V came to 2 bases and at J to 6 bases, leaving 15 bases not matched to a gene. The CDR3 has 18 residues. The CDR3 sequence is CASSLGTISSGGSDTQYF. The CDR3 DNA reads TGCGCCAGCAGCTTAGGGACGATTTCTAGCGGGGGATCGGATACGCAGTATTTT.

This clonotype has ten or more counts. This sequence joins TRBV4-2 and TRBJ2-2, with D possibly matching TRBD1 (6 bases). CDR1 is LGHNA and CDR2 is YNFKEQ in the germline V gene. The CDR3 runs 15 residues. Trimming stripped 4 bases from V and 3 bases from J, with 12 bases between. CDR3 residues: CASSRQGQDTGELFF. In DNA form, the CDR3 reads TGTGCCAGCAGCCGGCAGGGGCAGGACACCGGGGAGCTGTTTTTT.

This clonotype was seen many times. CDR3 protein: CASSPPGTSGATGELFF. The CDR3 nucleotides read TGTGCCAGCAGCCCCCCGGGCACTAGCGGAGCCACCGGGGAGCTGTTTTTT. V is TRBV7-3 and J is TRBJ2-2, with 8 nucleotides matching TRBD2. The CDR3 extends over 17 amino acids. V lost 5 bases and J lost 4; bases outside the gene matches: 12. The germline V gene has CDR1 SGHTA and CDR2 FQGTGA.

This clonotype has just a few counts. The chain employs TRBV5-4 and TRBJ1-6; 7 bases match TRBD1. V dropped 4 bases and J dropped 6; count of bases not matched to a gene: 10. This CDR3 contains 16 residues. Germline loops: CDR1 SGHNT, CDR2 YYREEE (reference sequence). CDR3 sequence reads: CASSRIGTVSNSPLHF. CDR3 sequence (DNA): TGTGCCAGCAGCCGTATCGGGACAGTCTCTAATTCACCCCTCCACTTT.

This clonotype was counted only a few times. CDR3 DNA sequence: TGCAGTGCTAGAGACGTCTACTCTGGGGCCAACGTCCTGACTTTC. It codes for CSARDVYSGANVLTF. The rearrangement joins TRBV20-1 to TRBJ2-6; no clear D gene. Germline CDR1 DFQATT, CDR2 SNEGSKA (reference sequence). The CDR3 sequence is 15 residues long. V lost 0 bases to trimming and J lost 0 bases, with 6 bases between them.

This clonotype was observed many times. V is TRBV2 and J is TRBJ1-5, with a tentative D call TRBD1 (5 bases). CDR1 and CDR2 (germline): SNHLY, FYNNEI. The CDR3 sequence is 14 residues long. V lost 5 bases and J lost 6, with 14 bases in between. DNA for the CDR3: TGTGCCAGCAGTAAAAACGGGGGGAGTCAGCCCCAGCATTTT. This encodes CASSKNGGSQPQHF.

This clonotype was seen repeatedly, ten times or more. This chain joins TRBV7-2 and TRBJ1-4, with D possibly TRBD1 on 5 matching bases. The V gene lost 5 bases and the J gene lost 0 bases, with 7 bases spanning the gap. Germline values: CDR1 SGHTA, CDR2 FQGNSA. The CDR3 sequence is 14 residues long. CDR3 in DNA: TGTGCCAGCAGCAAGACAGCAACTAATGAAAAACTGTTTTTT. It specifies CASSKTATNEKLFF.

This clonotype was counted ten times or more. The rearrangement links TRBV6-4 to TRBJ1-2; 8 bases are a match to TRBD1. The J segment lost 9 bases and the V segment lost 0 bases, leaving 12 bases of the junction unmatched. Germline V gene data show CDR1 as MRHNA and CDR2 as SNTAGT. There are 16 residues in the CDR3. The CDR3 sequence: CASSDSPGQGAESYTF. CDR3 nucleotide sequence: TGTGCCAGCAGTGACTCCCCCGGGCAGGGGGCAGAGAGCTACACCTTC.

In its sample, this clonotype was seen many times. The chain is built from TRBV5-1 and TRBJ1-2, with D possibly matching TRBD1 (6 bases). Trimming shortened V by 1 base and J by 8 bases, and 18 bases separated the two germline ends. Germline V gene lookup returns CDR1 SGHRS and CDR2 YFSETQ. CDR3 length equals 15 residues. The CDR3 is CASSLLGHANGGYTF. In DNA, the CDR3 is TGCGCCAGCAGCTTGTTGGGACACGCAAACGGCGGCTACACCTTC.

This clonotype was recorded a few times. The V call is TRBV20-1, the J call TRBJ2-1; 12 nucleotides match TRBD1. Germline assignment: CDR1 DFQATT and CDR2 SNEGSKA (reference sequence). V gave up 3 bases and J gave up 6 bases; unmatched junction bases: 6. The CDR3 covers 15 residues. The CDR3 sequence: CSASPGTGGINEQFF. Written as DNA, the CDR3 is TGCAGTGCTAGTCCCGGGACAGGGGGCATCAATGAGCAGTTCTTC.

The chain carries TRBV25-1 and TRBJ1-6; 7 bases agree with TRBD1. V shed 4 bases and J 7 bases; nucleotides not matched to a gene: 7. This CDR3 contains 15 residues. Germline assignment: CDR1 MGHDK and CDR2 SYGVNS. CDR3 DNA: TGTGCCAGCAGTGGGGGCCCCAGGGGGAATTCACCCCTCCACTTT. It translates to CASSGGPRGNSPLHF.